This T cell receptor (beta chain) is from a study of cytomegalovirus exposure and HLA in healthy donors. The CDR3 totals 17 residues. The germline V gene encodes CDR1 KGHSH and CDR2 LQKENI. Trimming took 3 bases from V and 1 from J, leaving 19 bases between them. Researchers ran the PCR with 60 Vbeta and 13 Jbeta primers. The table came from immunoSEQ multiplex PCR; TCRdb's copy has only in-frame clones and leaves some out. The sample lists about 42,000 clones, 50% to 55% seen once, with about 12% in the top ten. This clone appeared once. The sequenced material came from PBMCs. The chain combines TRBV18 with TRBJ2-7, with a tentative D call TRBD1 (6 bases). This receptor was identified in a human donor in good health. The CDR3 here is CASSPSSSTGPSYEQYF. The CDR3 DNA reads TGTGCCAGCTCACCGTCCTCATCGACAGGACCTTCCTACGAGCAGTACTTC.